This TCR beta chain appears in the sequencing data of a study of human T cells and chemical hapten exposure. Germline V lookup: CDR1 KGHDR, CDR2 SFDVKD. This CDR3 comprises 16 residues. V lost 6 bases and J 4 bases, leaving 18 bases between the germline ends. Time point of the sample: pre-sensitization, week 0. Treatment reported: therapeutic diphenylcyclopropenone sensitization with weekly scalp DPC. TCRdb reprocessed the RACE reads with MiXCR, giving one entry per CDR3 protein. Here the sample spans about 270,000 distinct CDR3 sequences, roughly 8% being singletons. The sample was whole blood, taken in connection with sensitization to the hapten diphenylcyclopropenone (DPC). This TCR was sampled from a man between 18 and 29 years old with alopecia areata. Some clones in this sample may be carry-over from other donors' samples. V and J are TRBV24-1 and TRBJ2-1; the D gene is possibly TRBD1 (8 bases). The CDR3 DNA reads as TGTGCCACCAGTTCAAGCGGGACAGGATTTTACAATGAGCAGTTCTTC. This encodes CATSSSGTGFYNEQFF.